Listed here are 17 T cell receptor beta chains from one sample, sequenced in a study of T cells in Graves' hyperthyroidism and ophthalmopathy. RNA transcripts provided the source from which TCR beta CDR3 regions were amplified. HTBI primers were the set used in a first-round RT-PCR of the TCR CDR3. TCRdb passed the multiplex PCR reads through MiXCR, listing each CDR3 protein once. The sample holds about 560,000 distinct CDR3 sequences, roughly 17% seen once. Sequenced sample: blood. The receptor set was obtained from a woman younger than 35 with Graves' hyperthyroidism.

This clonotype was seen only a few times. J is TRBJ2-5 and V is TRBV28, with D perhaps matching TRBD2 (5 bases). The V and J ends lost 3 bases and 5 bases respectively, with 19 bases between them. The CDR3 runs 16 residues. The germline V gene has CDR1 MDHEN and CDR2 SYDVKM. The CDR3 bases are TGTGCCAGCAGTTTTCAAGGGCCCTACTTAGCGGAGACCCAGTACTTC. It yields the protein CASSFQGPYLAETQYF.

This clonotype was recorded at least ten times. This chain joins TRBV30 and TRBJ2-3; D is uncertain. CDR1 and CDR2 from the germline V gene are GTSNPN and SVGIG (reference sequence). The CDR3 sequence is 12 residues long. Trimming stripped 4 bases from V and 5 bases from J, with 10 bases between. DNA of the CDR3: TGTGCCTGGACCCAGCTGGAAGATACGCAGTATTTT. This encodes CAWTQLEDTQYF.

The V and J genes are TRBV20-1 and TRBJ2-5; TRBD1 matches at 10 bases. The CDR3 loop spans 16 amino acids. With 3 bases clipped from V and 5 bases from J, the junction kept 12 bases outside the gene matches. Germline V CDR1 and CDR2: DFQATT, SNEGSKA (reference sequence). The CDR3 DNA sequence: TGCAGTGCTAGTGATGAGTCCGGGACAGGGGAGGAGACCCAGTACTTC. Residues: CSASDESGTGEETQYF.

This clonotype has ten or more counts. The chain carries TRBV20-1 and TRBJ1-5; TRBD1 matches 7 bases. There are 12 residues in the CDR3. Germline V gives CDR1 DFQATT, CDR2 SNEGSKA (reference sequence). V gave up 0 bases and J gave up 7 bases; unmatched junction bases: 0. The CDR3 here is CSARDRGQPQHF. The CDR3 DNA is TGCAGTGCTAGAGACAGGGGGCAGCCCCAGCATTTT.

There are a few counts of this clonotype. The chain combines TRBV19 with TRBJ1-5; no firm D call. The V gene's germline CDR1 is LNHDA and CDR2 SQIVND (reference sequence). The CDR3 is 13 residues long. Trimming stripped 2 bases from V and 3 bases from J, with 5 bases between. Here the CDR3 DNA reads TGTGCCAGTAGTATATGGCCCAATCAGCCCCAGCATTTT. Protein: CASSIWPNQPQHF.

This clonotype was picked up many times. V usage is TRBV2 and J usage is TRBJ1-2; TRBD1 matches at 7 bases. CDR3 length: 13 amino acids. Per germline, CDR1 SNHLY and CDR2 FYNNEI. Trimming removed 8 bases from V and 0 bases from J; junction bases left unmatched: 3. The CDR3 region has the DNA TGTGCCAGCGTCGGGACAGCTAACTATGGCTACACCTTC. As protein: CASVGTANYGYTF. Full variable domain (rest looked up from reference TRBV2 and TRBJ1-2): EPEVTQTPSHQVTQMGQEVILRCVPISNHLYFYWYRQILGQKVEFLVSFYNNEISEKSEIFDDQFSVERPDGSNFTLKIRSTKLEDSAMYFCASVGTANYGYTFGSGTRLTVV.

DNA for the CDR3: TGTGCCAGCAGCAAGGACAGGGGGCAGGGGGAGACCCAGTACTTC. Residues: CASSKDRGQGETQYF. The V call is TRBV7-9, the J call TRBJ2-5; TRBD1 matches at 11 bases. CDR1 is SEHNR and CDR2 is FQNEAQ in the germline V gene (reference sequence). The CDR3 length is 15 residues. With V trimmed by 5 bases and J by 5 bases, 7 bases remained unmatched.

This clonotype was detected many times. The gene calls are TRBV12-3 or TRBV12-4 and TRBJ1-5; 7 positions match TRBD1. V was pared by 6 bases and J by 7 bases, with 15 bases of the junction left unmatched. The CDR3 loop spans 16 amino acids. The CDR3 region is CASRGGQGGTKQPQHF. The CDR3 DNA follows: TGTGCCAGCAGGGGCGGGCAAGGGGGCACCAAACAGCCCCAGCATTTT.

The chain recombines TRBV3-2 with TRBJ1-5. TRBV3-2 is noted as a pseudogene. The CDR3 has 15 residues. The CDR3: CASSPRGSPHQPQHF. CDR3 sequence (DNA): TGTGCCAGCAGCCCCCGTGGCAGTCCTCATCAGCCCCAGCATTTT.

This chain joins TRBV5-5 and TRBJ1-5; 8 nucleotides line up with TRBD1. Per the germline V gene, CDR1 is SGHKS and CDR2 is YYEKEE (reference sequence). The length of the CDR3 is 14 residues. V shed 4 bases and J 4 bases; nucleotides not matched to a gene: 4. Here the CDR3 DNA reads TGTGCCAGCAGCCCGGACAGGGATAATCAGCCCCAGCATTTT. Protein product: CASSPDRDNQPQHF.

This clonotype was recorded a few times. This rearrangement joins TRBV24-1 to TRBJ2-5, with 13 positions matching TRBD2. Unmatched junction bases numbered 2, after V lost 5 bases and J lost 3 bases. The CDR3 totals 15 residues. Germline V gives CDR1 KGHDR, CDR2 SFDVKD. The CDR3 DNA is TGTGCCACCAGTGTCGGGACTAGCGGGAAAGAGACCCAGTACTTC. Its translation is CATSVGTSGKETQYF.

This clonotype was counted ten times or more. This chain uses TRBV2 with TRBJ1-5; TRBD1 is a possible D gene (5 bases). Germline V gives CDR1 SNHLY, CDR2 FYNNEI. The CDR3 contains 13 residues. Trimming took 3 bases from V and 6 from J, leaving 9 bases between them. The CDR3: CASSEGGPQPQHF. The CDR3 DNA is TGTGCCAGCAGTGAGGGGGGTCCTCAGCCCCAGCATTTT.

The V and J genes are TRBV11-2 and TRBJ2-3, with 15 bases aligning to TRBD2. Germline-derived CDR1 and CDR2 are SGHAT and FQNNGV. The V gene end was trimmed by 3 bases and the J gene end by 3 bases; junction bases not matched to a gene: 10. The CDR3 length is 19 residues. The CDR3 protein is CASSLVSGTSGRRTDTQYF. The CDR3 DNA is TGTGCCAGCAGCTTGGTCTCCGGGACTAGCGGGAGGAGGACAGATACGCAGTATTTT.

In DNA, the CDR3 is TGCAGCGCTGACAGGGGCGGCTACACCTTC. Amino acid sequence: CSADRGGYTF. The chain has TRBV29-1 and TRBJ1-2; TRBD1 matches 8 bases. Germline lookup yields CDR1 SQVTM and CDR2 ANQGSEA. V trimming: 7 bases; J trimming: 8 bases; junction bases outside the gene matches: 3. This CDR3 has 10 residues.

This chain uses TRBV29-1 with TRBJ2-7; no clear D. This CDR3 comprises 14 residues. With 6 bases removed from V and 0 bases from J, the gap between germline ends came to 15 bases. Germline CDR1 is SQVTM and CDR2 is ANQGSEA. The CDR3 protein is CSVRRQASSYEQYF. CDR3 DNA: TGCAGCGTCCGGCGGCAGGCGAGCTCCTACGAGCAGTACTTC.

The V call is TRBV6-1, the J call TRBJ2-1; TRBD2 might be the D (5 bases). This CDR3 is 14 amino acids long. V was shortened by 7 bases and J by 8 bases, with 18 bases between the two germline ends. The germline V gene has CDR1 MNHNS and CDR2 SASEGT. The CDR3 reads CASIRNSVNDEQFF. The CDR3, as DNA: TGTGCCAGCATTAGGAATAGCGTGAACGATGAGCAGTTCTTC.

There are many counts of this clonotype. This chain connects TRBV28 to TRBJ1-1; possibly TRBD1 for D (5 bases). Trimming took 3 bases from V and 9 from J, leaving 23 bases between them. Germline-derived CDR1 and CDR2 are MDHEN and SYDVKM. This CDR3 comprises 16 residues. The CDR3, as DNA: TGTGCCAGCAGTTTCCCGGCAGGACAAGGCGTTATTAAAGCTTTCTTT. Translation: CASSFPAGQGVIKAFF.